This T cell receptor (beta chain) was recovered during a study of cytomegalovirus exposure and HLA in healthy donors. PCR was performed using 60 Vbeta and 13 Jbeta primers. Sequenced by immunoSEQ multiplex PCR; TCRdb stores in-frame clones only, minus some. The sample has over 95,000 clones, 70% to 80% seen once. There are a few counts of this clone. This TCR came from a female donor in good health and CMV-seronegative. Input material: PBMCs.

The CDR3: CASSQRDLKYYGYTF. The CDR3 DNA reads TGTGCCAGCAGCCAGCGGGATCTAAAATACTATGGCTACACCTTC. The chain carries TRBV14 and TRBJ1-2; D gene unclear. Germline CDR1 reads SGHDN; CDR2 reads FVKESK. The CDR3 is 15 amino acids. V was cut by 3 bases and J by 3 bases, with 14 bases left in between.